These 7 T cell receptor beta chains were all obtained from the same sample, sequenced in a study of T cells in Graves' hyperthyroidism and ophthalmopathy. RNA transcripts provided the source from which TCR beta CDR3 regions were amplified. Researchers ran a first-round RT-PCR on the TCR CDR3 using the HTBI primer set. In TCRdb, the multiplex PCR reads were re-called with MiXCR into one record per CDR3 protein. The sample has 700,000 to 850,000 distinct CDR3 sequences; approximately 40% are singletons. The specimen was blood. The receptor set was obtained from a woman aged 40-49 years with Graves' hyperthyroidism.

The chain carries TRBV7-9 and TRBJ2-5, with D maybe TRBD1 (5 bases). The CDR3 loop spans 15 amino acids. Germline V gives CDR1 SEHNR, CDR2 FQNEAQ (reference sequence). V was shortened by 6 bases and J by 1 base, with 15 bases between the two germline ends. The CDR3 sequence: CASSSRAISQETQYF. The CDR3 region has the DNA TGTGCCAGCAGTTCCAGGGCAATTTCCCAAGAGACCCAGTACTTC.

This clonotype was counted ten times or more. This chain joins TRBV7-9 and TRBJ1-6, with a tentative D call TRBD1 (5 bases). Trimming took off 2 bases at V and 9 bases at J, with 11 bases between the two ends. Germline-derived CDR1 and CDR2 are SEHNR and FQNEAQ (reference sequence). This CDR3 is built from 14 residues. CDR3 nucleotide sequence: TGTGCCAGCAGCTTAAGGGACGGGGGTTCACCCCTCCACTTT. Its protein product is CASSLRDGGSPLHF.

This clonotype was found many times. The chain couples TRBV2 to TRBJ2-5; 7 bases fit TRBD1. J was trimmed by 2 bases and V by 6 bases; bases with no gene match: 3. Germline CDR1 SNHLY, CDR2 FYNNEI. The CDR3 totals 13 residues. CDR3 region: CASSGQAQETQYF. The CDR3 nucleotides are TGTGCCAGCAGCGGACAGGCTCAAGAGACCCAGTACTTC.

This clonotype was observed at least ten times. The chain couples TRBV29-1 to TRBJ1-4, with D perhaps TRBD1 (5 bases). Trimming cost V 3 bases and J 8 bases, with 13 bases left between them. Germline V CDR1 and CDR2: SQVTM, ANQGSEA. The CDR3 is 13 residues long. In DNA, the CDR3 is TGCAGCGTTGACGGGGGGATAGGGGAAAAACTGTTTTTT. Translated: CSVDGGIGEKLFF.

The chain has TRBV19 and TRBJ1-2; D gene ambiguous. V was cut by 4 bases and J by 3 bases, with 15 bases left in between. Per the germline V gene, CDR1 is LNHDA and CDR2 is SQIVND (reference sequence). This CDR3 has 15 residues. The CDR3 region is CASSTHHEDDYGYTF. CDR3 in DNA: TGTGCCAGTAGTACCCACCATGAAGATGACTATGGCTACACCTTC.

As for this clonotype: With a much larger clone just one base away, this may be a read error. This chain joins TRBV20-1 and TRBJ1-1; 9 bases are shared with TRBD1. This CDR3 region has 15 residues. The germline V gene has CDR1 DFQATT and CDR2 SNEGSKA (reference sequence). The CDR3 DNA reads as TGCAGTGCTAGAGATCTGGGACAGGGAGCCACTGAAGCTCTCTTT. It yields the protein CSARDLGQGATEALF.

This clonotype came up many times. This chain connects TRBV11-2 to TRBJ1-2, with D unresolved. There are 13 residues in the CDR3. CDR1 and CDR2 from the germline V gene are SGHAT and FQNNGV. The V and J ends lost 5 bases and 3 bases respectively, with 10 bases between them. The CDR3 loop is CASSPGNYYGYTF. CDR3 in DNA: TGTGCCAGCAGCCCAGGAAATTACTATGGCTACACCTTC.